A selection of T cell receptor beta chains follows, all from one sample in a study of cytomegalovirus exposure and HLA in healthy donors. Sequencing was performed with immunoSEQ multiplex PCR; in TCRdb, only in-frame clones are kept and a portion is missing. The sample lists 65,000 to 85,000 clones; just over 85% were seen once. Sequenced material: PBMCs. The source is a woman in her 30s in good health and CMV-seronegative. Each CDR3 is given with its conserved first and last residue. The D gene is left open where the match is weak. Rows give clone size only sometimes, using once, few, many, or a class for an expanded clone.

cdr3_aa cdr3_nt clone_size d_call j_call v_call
CSVESAGALYGYTF TGCAGCGTTGAGTCGGCAGGGGCCCTCTATGGCTACACCTTC NA NA TRBJ1-2 TRBV29-1
CASSLTPERTRRPYF TGTGCCAGCAGCTTAACCCCGGAGCGGACGCGTAGGCCCTACTTC NA NA TRBJ2-5 TRBV11-3
CASSVDRGTGNTIYF TGTGCCAGCAGCGTGGACAGGGGGACTGGAAACACCATATATTTT NA TRBD1 TRBJ1-3 TRBV2
CASSWEGLAGTDTQYF TGTGCCAGCAGCTGGGAGGGACTAGCGGGGACAGATACGCAGTATTTT NA TRBD2 TRBJ2-3 TRBV5-4
CASSLSLAGENEQYF TGTGCCAGCAGCTTATCGCTAGCGGGAGAAAACGAGCAGTACTTC NA TRBD2 TRBJ2-7 TRBV7-6
CASSSRQGTGANVLTF TGTGCCAGTAGTTCGAGACAGGGGACTGGGGCCAACGTCCTGACTTTC NA TRBD1 TRBJ2-6 TRBV19
CASSLSGRGGGTDTQYF TGCGCCAGCAGCCTTAGCGGGAGAGGAGGAGGCACAGATACGCAGTATTTT NA TRBD2 TRBJ2-3 TRBV5-1
CASSSGLAGEQYF TGTGCCAGCAGCTCGGGACTAGCGGGCGAGCAGTACTTC NA TRBD2 TRBJ2-7 TRBV11-2
CSVTGLAGAEQYF TGCAGCGTGACGGGACTAGCGGGAGCCGAGCAGTACTTC NA TRBD2 TRBJ2-7 TRBV29-1
CASSLTRLSYNEQFF TGTGCCAGCAGCTTAACTCGCCTCTCCTACAATGAGCAGTTCTTC once NA TRBJ2-1 TRBV13
CASTLGQGRLYGYTF TGTGCCAGCACCCTAGGACAGGGGCGCTTGTATGGCTACACCTTC NA TRBD1 TRBJ1-2 TRBV28
CASRDPGQGASEAFF TGCGCCAGCAGGGACCCGGGACAGGGGGCATCTGAAGCTTTCTTT few TRBD1 TRBJ1-1 TRBV4-3
CSSSLAGAGGGTYEQYF TGTTCCAGCAGCTTAGCGGGGGCGGGAGGGGGGACCTACGAGCAGTACTTC NA TRBD2 TRBJ2-7 TRBV7-9
CAIGTPPPRGKDTQYF TGTGCCATTGGAACCCCCCCACCCAGGGGAAAGGATACGCAGTATTTT NA NA TRBJ2-3 TRBV10-3
CASSAGGTRGETQYF TGTGCCAGCAGCGCGGGTGGCACTAGGGGGGAGACCCAGTACTTC NA NA TRBJ2-5 TRBV5-4
CASSRLAGPDYEQYF TGTGCCAGCAGCCGACTAGCGGGACCGGACTACGAGCAGTACTTC NA TRBD2 TRBJ2-7 TRBV6-5
CASSMGQGGGEQYF TGTGCCAGCAGTATGGGACAGGGGGGGGGCGAGCAGTACTTC once TRBD1 TRBJ2-7 TRBV2
CAWSGGTGAQEQYF TGTGCCTGGAGTGGAGGGACAGGGGCACAAGAGCAGTACTTC NA TRBD1 TRBJ2-7 TRBV30
CASSKGPPGESYEQYF TGTGCCAGCAGCAAAGGCCCCCCGGGAGAGTCCTACGAGCAGTACTTC NA NA TRBJ2-7 TRBV4-2
CASSPMGGESEKLFF TGTGCCAGCAGTCCGATGGGAGGGGAGAGTGAAAAACTGTTTTTT NA NA TRBJ1-4 TRBV6-1
CATSIGRSQETQYF TGTGCCACCAGCATCGGGAGGTCCCAAGAGACCCAGTACTTC NA TRBD2 TRBJ2-5 TRBV15
CASSGGGGETQYF TGTGCCAGCAGTGGGGGGGGTGGGGAGACCCAGTACTTC NA TRBD2 TRBJ2-5 TRBV6-5
CASSWTEFNYGYTF TGTGCCAGCAGCTGGACAGAGTTTAACTATGGCTACACCTTC NA NA TRBJ1-2 TRBV5-5
CASSLTDGKPAGTGIQYF TGCGCCAGCAGTTTAACAGACGGAAAACCCGCCGGGACAGGGATTCAGTACTTC NA TRBD1 TRBJ2-4 TRBV5-1
CASSLGGYGTAGGQETQYF TGCGCCAGCAGCTTGGGGGGGTATGGGACAGCGGGAGGACAAGAGACCCAGTACTTC NA TRBD2 TRBJ2-5 TRBV5-1
CASSAWTGGDQPQHF TGTGCCAGCAGCGCCTGGACAGGGGGTGATCAGCCCCAGCATTTT NA TRBD1 TRBJ1-5 TRBV7-9
CASSPSYLTGVGEKLFF TGTGCCAGCAGTCCATCCTACCTGACAGGGGTAGGAGAAAAACTGTTTTTT NA TRBD1 TRBJ1-4 TRBV27
CAIRTGTGLTDTQYF TGTGCCATCAGGACCGGGACAGGGCTGACGGATACGCAGTATTTT NA TRBD1 TRBJ2-3 TRBV10-3
CASTQGRQEGTEAFF TGTGCCAGCACCCAGGGGAGACAGGAAGGTACTGAAGCTTTCTTT NA NA TRBJ1-1 TRBV2
CASEGAMAGGRNEQFF TGTGCCAGCGAGGGGGCGATGGCGGGAGGTAGGAATGAGCAGTTCTTC once NA TRBJ2-1 TRBV11-2
CASSSSGWGETQYF TGTGCCAGCAGCTCTAGCGGGTGGGGGGAGACCCAGTACTTC NA TRBD2 TRBJ2-5 TRBV7-3
CASSLDRNSPLHF TGTGCCAGCAGCTTGGATCGGAATTCACCCCTCCACTTT NA NA TRBJ1-6 TRBV5-4
CASSGAPYSNQPQHF TGTGCCAGTAGTGGGGCACCTTATAGCAATCAGCCCCAGCATTTT NA NA TRBJ1-5 TRBV19
CASSPGTSGISTDTQYF TGTGCCAGCAGCCCCGGGACTAGCGGGATAAGCACAGATACGCAGTATTTT NA TRBD2 TRBJ2-3 TRBV7-3
CASSQEDFRGEQYF NA NA NA TRBJ2-7 TRBV4-3
CASSISRRAETQYF TGTGCCAGTAGTATTAGCCGCCGAGCGGAGACCCAGTACTTC NA NA TRBJ2-5 TRBV19
CSVEDRDRRYEQYF TGCAGCGTTGAAGATCGGGACAGACGATACGAGCAGTACTTC NA TRBD1 TRBJ2-7 TRBV29-1
CASSRLTGGNYGYTF TGCGCCAGCAGTCGGCTCACCGGGGGAAACTATGGCTACACCTTC NA NA TRBJ1-2 TRBV23-1
CASSTGNSGNTIYF TGTGCCAGCAGCACTGGTAACTCTGGAAACACCATATATTTT NA NA TRBJ1-3 TRBV5-6
CASSLWWTQAPQPQHF TGTGCCAGCAGCCTGTGGTGGACACAGGCCCCTCAGCCCCAGCATTTT NA NA TRBJ1-5 TRBV25-1
CASSQDGLAGEETQYF TGTGCCAGCAGCCAAGACGGCCTGGCGGGAGAAGAGACCCAGTACTTC few TRBD2 TRBJ2-5 TRBV4-2
CASSGSGRSNEQFF TGTGCCAGCAGCGGCAGCGGGAGGAGCAATGAGCAGTTCTTC NA TRBD2 TRBJ2-1 TRBV14
CASIKEGRTEAFF TGTGCCAGCATCAAAGAGGGCCGCACTGAAGCTTTCTTT few NA TRBJ1-1 TRBV6-5
CASSVQREFGTGELFF TGTGCCAGCAGTGTCCAGCGGGAGTTCGGCACCGGGGAGCTGTTTTTT NA TRBD2 TRBJ2-2 TRBV6-1
CASSRLQGPPYEQYF TGTGCCAGCAGCCGTCTACAGGGGCCACCCTACGAGCAGTACTTC NA TRBD1 TRBJ2-7 TRBV11-2
CASGLTGQGAGYTF TGTGCTAGTGGTCTTACGGGACAGGGGGCCGGCTACACCTTC once TRBD1 TRBJ1-2 TRBV12-5
CASSYSIQGGNGGYTF TGTGCCAGCAGTTACTCCATTCAAGGGGGCAACGGTGGCTACACCTTC NA TRBD1 TRBJ1-2 TRBV6-5
CASSPREKNYGYTF TGTGCCAGCAGTCCCCGGGAGAAAAACTATGGCTACACCTTC NA NA TRBJ1-2 TRBV6-1
CASSLDGTGGGTSTEAFF TGCGCCAGCAGCTTGGATGGGACAGGGGGCGGTACGTCCACTGAAGCTTTCTTT NA TRBD1 TRBJ1-1 TRBV5-1
CASGLVGEGRTQYF TGTGCTAGTGGTTTGGTCGGGGAAGGGCGGACGCAGTATTTT NA NA TRBJ2-3 TRBV12-5
CASSPTGVNYNEQFF TGTGCCAGTAGCCCGACAGGGGTAAACTACAATGAGCAGTTCTTC NA TRBD1 TRBJ2-1 TRBV19
CASSIGGTPTEAFF TGTGCCAGTAGTATAGGGGGGACACCCACTGAAGCTTTCTTT NA NA TRBJ1-1 TRBV19
CASSQRLGNTGELFF TGTGCCAGCAGCCAAAGACTTGGGAACACCGGGGAGCTGTTTTTT NA NA TRBJ2-2 TRBV14
CASSVAGGAGGPHEQYF TGTGCCAGCAGCGTAGCAGGAGGAGCGGGAGGTCCCCACGAGCAGTACTTC NA TRBD2 TRBJ2-7 TRBV9
CATSFLTNTGELFF TGTGCCACCAGCTTCCTTACGAACACCGGGGAGCTGTTTTTT once NA TRBJ2-2 TRBV15
CASSQQGASYEQYF TGTGCCAGCAGCCAACAGGGGGCTTCATACGAGCAGTACTTC NA TRBD1 TRBJ2-7 TRBV5-4
CASMVRAGGYGYTF TGTGCCAGCATGGTGCGTGCAGGGGGCTATGGCTACACCTTC NA TRBD1 TRBJ1-2 TRBV6-6
CSVGQGGKELFF TGCAGCGTCGGACAGGGGGGAAAGGAACTGTTTTTT NA TRBD1 TRBJ1-4 TRBV29-1
CASSLAGTGGNTIYF TGTGCCAGCAGCTTGGCCGGGACAGGTGGAAACACCATATATTTT NA TRBD1 TRBJ1-3 TRBV5-4